This T cell receptor (beta chain) was found in a study of T cells after yellow fever vaccination. Study background: Those fractions that held only low numbers of cells were prepared using the SMART-Seq v4 Ultra Low Input RNA kit.

This clonotype was recorded a few times. Its antigen is as yet unknown. The authors made TCR cDNA by 5'RACE template switching, adding a universal primer site and UMIs. TCRdb re-called the 5' RACE reads with MiXCR, one entry per CDR3 protein. The sample yields approximately 300,000 distinct CDR3 sequences, around 6.8% seen once. General study points: Abundant clonotypes from the bulk population could contaminate FACS-sorted repertoires. Subsequent booster samples again held most clones from primary vaccination (around 96% CD4, 85% to 90% CD8).

V lost 1 base to trimming and J lost 2 bases, with 1 base between them. The CDR3 consists of 11 residues. CDR1 is GTSNPN, CDR2 SVGIG, per germline (reference sequence). The sequenced sample was PBMCs, obtained about 49 days after the first yellow fever vaccination. The chain has TRBV30 and TRBJ2-3; D call uncertain. This clonotype was sampled from a man aged 18 to 29 who received the YFV17D yellow fever vaccine. CDR3 in DNA: TGTGCCTGGAGTGACACAGATACGCAGTATTTT. Its translation: CAWSDTDTQYF.